This section outlines one T cell receptor (beta chain) sequence together with its context. Its antigen remains unidentified. The data are from a study of CXCR3-negative and CXCR3-positive naive CD8 T cells. Study-level results: More hydrophobic TRB CDR3s occurred in CXCR3-positive than in CXCR3-negative naive cells.

Libraries of TRB cDNA were made by 5' RACE and carried UMIs. Reanalyzing the 5' RACE reads, TCRdb keeps one entry per CDR3 protein, without DNA. This table holds 90,000 to 100,000 distinct CDR3 sequences. The CDR3 runs to 14 residues. CDR1 is SGHRS and CDR2 is YFSETQ in the germline V gene. This TCR was sampled from a human donor in good health. Some clones in this sample may be carry-over from other donors' samples. The chain links TRBV5-1 to TRBJ2-7; the D gene TCRdb calls, TRBD1, cannot be checked with no DNA. The sample comprised naive CXCR3+ CD8+ T cells from blood. The subset here: CD45RO-CCR7+CD27+CD95- naive CD8+ T cells expressing CXCR3 (TNR3+). This chain's CDR3 is CASSSGQGAYEQYF.